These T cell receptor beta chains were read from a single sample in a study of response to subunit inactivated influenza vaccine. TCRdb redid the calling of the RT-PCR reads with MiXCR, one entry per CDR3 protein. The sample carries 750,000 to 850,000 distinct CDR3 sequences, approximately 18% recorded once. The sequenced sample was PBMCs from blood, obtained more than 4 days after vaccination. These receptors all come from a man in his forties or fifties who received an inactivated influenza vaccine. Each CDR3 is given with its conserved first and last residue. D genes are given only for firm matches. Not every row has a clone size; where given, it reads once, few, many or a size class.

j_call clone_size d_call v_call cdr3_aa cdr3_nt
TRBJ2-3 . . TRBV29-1 CSVVLRVTDTQYF TGCAGCGTTGTCCTCAGGGTAACAGATACGCAGTATTTT
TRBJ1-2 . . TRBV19 CASSSKQGKDTF TGTGCCAGTAGTAGTAAGCAGGGGAAAGACACCTTC
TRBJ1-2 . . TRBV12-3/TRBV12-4 CASTAGIVYGYTF TGTGCCAGCACCGCCGGGATAGTCTATGGCTACACCTTC
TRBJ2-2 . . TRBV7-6 CASSLETAANTGELFF TGTGCCAGCAGCTTGGAAACAGCCGCGAACACCGGGGAGCTGTTTTTT
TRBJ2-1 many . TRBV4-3 CASSQDLGLQPNEQFF TGCGCCAGCAGCCAAGATCTGGGACTCCAACCCAATGAGCAGTTCTTC
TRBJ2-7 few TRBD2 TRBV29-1 CSVRGTSGSSNEQYF TGCAGCGTCCGCGGTACTAGCGGGAGTAGCAACGAGCAGTACTTC
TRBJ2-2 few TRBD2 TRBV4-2 CASSQIAREGSGELFF TGTGCCAGCAGCCAAATCGCGCGGGAGGGCTCCGGGGAGCTGTTTTTT
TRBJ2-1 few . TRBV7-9 CASSLAYYEQFF TGTGCCAGCAGCTTAGCCTATTATGAGCAGTTCTTC
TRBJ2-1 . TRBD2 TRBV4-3 CASSQDRFSGGYNEQFF TGCGCCAGCAGCCAAGATCGATTTAGCGGGGGGTACAATGAGCAGTTCTTC
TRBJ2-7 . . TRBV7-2 CASSLESRLAYEQYF TGTGCCAGCAGCTTAGAATCCCGCTTAGCCTACGAGCAGTACTTC
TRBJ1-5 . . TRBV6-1 CASRSPGVRNQPQHF TGTGCCAGCAGATCGCCAGGGGTCCGCAATCAGCCCCAGCATTTT
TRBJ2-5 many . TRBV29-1 CSVNAGGETQYF TGCAGCGTTAATGCAGGCGGGGAGACCCAGTACTTC
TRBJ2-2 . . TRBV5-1 CASRVGPAGELFF TGCGCCAGCAGGGTCGGACCGGCCGGGGAGCTGTTTTTT
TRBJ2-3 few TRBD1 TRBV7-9 CASSGDRVWSDTQYF TGTGCCAGCAGCGGAGACAGGGTGTGGTCAGATACGCAGTATTTT
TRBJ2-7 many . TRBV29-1 CSVEVQGGNYEQYF TGCAGCGTTGAAGTACAGGGAGGGAACTACGAGCAGTACTTC
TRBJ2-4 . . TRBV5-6 CDSSSVGRTGKNIQYF TGTGACAGCAGCTCGGTCGGGAGGACAGGGAAAAACATTCAGTACTTC